This is a list of T cell receptor beta chains from one sample in a study of CD8 T cells in ankylosing spondylitis. MiXCR was run by TCRdb on the 5' RACE reads, yielding one entry per CDR3 protein. The sample lists some 150,000 distinct CDR3 sequences; over 10% were seen once. The sample taken for sequencing was blood, either unsorted or a sorted T cell fraction (not recorded which). Receptor source: a female donor with ankylosing spondylitis or in good health (not recorded which). Each CDR3 is given with its conserved first and last residue.

>TRBV12-3/TRBV12-4|TRBJ1-2
CASNMGNYGYTF
>TRBV28|TRBJ2-7
CASSLPAVRGHEQYF
>TRBV7-2|TRBJ1-5
CASSFGVGNQPQHF
>TRBV20-1|TRBJ2-1
CSPLEREGRSYNEQFF
>TRBV6-5|TRBJ1-5
CASSYSIDRLTHQPQHF
>TRBV19|TRBJ2-6
CASKVAGYSGANVLTF
>TRBV20-1|TRBJ1-1
CSADGPGQTEAFF
>TRBV6-1|TRBJ2-1
CASWAGLAGSEQFF
>TRBV29-1|TRBJ1-3
CSVAKAPPADTIYF
>TRBV28|TRBJ1-2
CASNRDYGYTF
>TRBV11-1|TRBJ1-1
CASTRSSGDRGRVTEAFF
>TRBV10-3|TRBJ2-7
CAISELNEQYF
>TRBV5-6|TRBJ2-5
CASSSPGTPKETQYF
>TRBV15|TRBJ2-1
CATSTPDGNNEQFF
>TRBV5-1|TRBJ1-4
CASCSGTGNEKLFF
>TRBV20-1|TRBJ1-2
CSARAANYGYTF